This TCR beta chain is drawn from a study of metastatic and nonmetastatic thyroid tumors. Study background: A comparison of repertoires was made across blood and tumor or nodule tissue from malignant and benign thyroid patients.

No treatment had been given to any patient before thyroid surgery. TCRdb re-called the PCR reads through MiXCR. The sample contains about 59,000 clones, 15% to 20% of which appear only once. This clone was seen repeatedly, ten times or more. Germline-derived CDR1 and CDR2 are MGHRA and YSYEKL. This CDR3 has 15 residues. V was clipped by 1 base and J by 7 bases; unmatched bases: 4. The chain is built from TRBV4-1 and TRBJ2-1; TRBD2 agrees at 10 bases. Source material: blood. The sequence was collected from a male donor with papillary thyroid cancer or a benign thyroid nodule (not recorded which). Some clones in this sample may be carry-over from other donors' samples. The CDR3 DNA is TGCGCCAGCAGCCAAGGTCTAGCGGGGGAAAATGAGCAGTTCTTC. This gives the protein CASSQGLAGENEQFF.